Each of the 20 T cell receptor beta chains below was sequenced from the same sample in a study of technical replicates of blood from a few donors. Some clones are missing from TCRdb's copy, which holds only in-frame ones; the method was immunoSEQ multiplex PCR. The top ten hold around 0.16% of the sample, which has some 67,000 clones, more than 95% seen once. Sample: T cells isolated from PBMCs. These receptors were taken from a human donor in good health.

The chain recombines TRBV28 with TRBJ1-2; TRBD1 agrees at 9 bases. The germline V gene encodes CDR1 MDHEN and CDR2 SYDVKM. The V and J ends lost 2 bases and 8 bases, in that order; junction bases with no gene match: 3. The CDR3 is 13 amino acids. Written as DNA, the CDR3 is TGTGCCAGCAGTTTAGGACAGGGGCAGGGCTACACCTTC. It codes for CASSLGQGQGYTF.

The CDR3, as DNA: TGCGCCAGCAGCCAAGTTGTCGGGAGGGCCGGGGGAGAGACCCAGTACTTC. This encodes CASSQVVGRAGGETQYF. This sequence joins TRBV4-1 and TRBJ2-5; 8 positions agree with TRBD2. Per germline, CDR1 MGHRA and CDR2 YSYEKL. This CDR3 has 17 amino acids. J lost 4 bases, V lost 1 base, and 11 bases had no gene match.

The chain links TRBV27 to TRBJ2-5; perhaps TRBD2 as D (6 bases). Germline V gives CDR1 MNHEY, CDR2 SMNVEV (reference sequence). Trimming left V 4 bases short and J 6 bases short, with 27 bases between. The CDR3 length is 18 residues. The CDR3 nucleotides read TGTGCCAGCAGTTCGAGCCTAGCGTGGGACTGGTCAGAAAAGACCCAGTACTTC. As protein: CASSSSLAWDWSEKTQYF.

CDR3 residues: CASSQAQGQGEQYF. The CDR3 region has the DNA TGCGCCAGCAGCCAAGCACAGGGACAGGGAGAGCAGTACTTC. The genes are TRBV4-1 and TRBJ2-7; TRBD1 aligns across 9 bases. V trimming: 1 base; J trimming: 7 bases; junction bases outside the gene matches: 5. CDR3 size: 14 residues. Germline V gene lookup returns CDR1 MGHRA and CDR2 YSYEKL.

This chain uses TRBV30 with TRBJ1-1, with D tentatively TRBD1 (6 bases). Between the trimmed V and J ends, which lost 0 bases and 3 bases, there was a span of 14 bases. The CDR3 extends over 15 amino acids. Germline V CDR1 and CDR2: GTSNPN, SVGIG (reference sequence). Here the CDR3 reads CAWSVSAGAHTEAFF. As DNA, the CDR3 is TGTGCCTGGAGTGTATCCGCAGGGGCACACACTGAAGCTTTCTTT.

The chain is built from TRBV5-4 and TRBJ2-1; 8 nucleotides match TRBD2. CDR3 length equals 16 residues. The ends lost 4 bases at V and 7 bases at J; junction bases unmatched: 13. Germline-derived CDR1 and CDR2 are SGHNT and YYREEE (reference sequence). The CDR3 loop is CASSPLGGAVGNEQFF. DNA of the CDR3: TGTGCCAGCAGCCCACTCGGGGGGGCCGTTGGGAATGAGCAGTTCTTC.

This clone was seen only once. The chain uses TRBV29-1 and TRBJ2-7; D perhaps matches TRBD1 (5 bases). This CDR3 contains 15 residues. Germline CDR1 reads SQVTM; CDR2 reads ANQGSEA. With 6 bases removed from V and 3 bases from J, the gap between germline ends came to 21 bases. CDR3 sequence: CSVSGWGLDFYEQYF. The CDR3 nucleotides read TGCAGCGTCTCAGGGTGGGGTCTGGATTTCTACGAGCAGTACTTC.

This chain uses TRBV7-9 with TRBJ2-5; D remains unclear. Per the germline V gene, CDR1 is SEHNR and CDR2 is FQNEAQ (reference sequence). The CDR3 is made up of 13 amino acids. V gave up 3 bases and J gave up 5 bases, with 10 bases separating them. CDR3 protein: CASSFAGWETQYF. The CDR3 DNA reads as TGTGCCAGCAGCTTCGCCGGGTGGGAGACCCAGTACTTC.

V is TRBV18 and J is TRBJ2-6; D is possibly TRBD2 (5 bases). The CDR3 is 19 residues long. CDR1 is KGHSH and CDR2 is LQKENI in the germline V gene. Trimming took 2 bases from V and 0 from J, leaving 17 bases between them. The chain's CDR3 is CASSPGLAGIGSGANVLTF. The CDR3 DNA follows: TGTGCCAGCTCACCAGGGCTGGCGGGCATTGGCTCTGGGGCCAACGTCCTGACTTTC.

This chain uses TRBV9 with TRBJ2-7; 11 bases agree with TRBD2. CDR3 length: 14 amino acids. CDR1 and CDR2 from the germline V gene are SGDLS and YYNGEE. Germline trimming cut 3 bases from V and 3 bases from J; bases unmatched to any gene: 2. The CDR3 sequence is CASSATSGSYEQYF. In DNA, the CDR3 is TGTGCCAGCAGCGCTACTAGCGGGAGCTACGAGCAGTACTTC.

The J gene is TRBJ2-1, the V gene TRBV6-6; 7 bases line up with TRBD1. The CDR3 loop spans 15 amino acids. In germline, CDR1 is MNHNY, CDR2 SVGAGI (reference sequence). V shed 6 bases, J shed 7 bases, and the junction held 12 bases outside the gene matches. The CDR3 reads CASRARQGTLNEQFF. CDR3 in DNA: TGTGCCAGCAGGGCCCGACAGGGAACGTTGAATGAGCAGTTCTTC.

The rearrangement links TRBV10-1 to TRBJ2-7; D remains ambiguous. There are 14 residues in the CDR3. Germline-derived CDR1 and CDR2 are WNHNN and SYGVQD (reference sequence). V lost 0 bases and J lost 1, with 7 bases in between. The CDR3 DNA reads TGCGCCAGCAGTGAGTCGTGGCAGTCCTACGAGCAGTACTTC. As protein: CASSESWQSYEQYF.

This chain joins TRBV7-9 and TRBJ2-7; TRBD2 is a possible D gene (6 bases). Germline V gene data show CDR1 as SEHNR and CDR2 as FQNEAQ (reference sequence). Trimming cost V 5 bases and J 2 bases, with 10 bases left between them. This CDR3 comprises 13 residues. The CDR3 DNA sequence: TGTGCCAGCAGCGACCCGGGGGCCTACGAGCAGTACTTC. This sequence encodes CASSDPGAYEQYF.

The chain recombines TRBV6-5 with TRBJ2-7, with D maybe TRBD2 (5 bases). Germline V CDR1 and CDR2: MNHEY, SVGAGI. The ends were cut back, 6 bases at V and 0 bases at J, with 15 bases in the middle. The CDR3 runs to 15 residues. The CDR3 DNA follows: TGTGCCAGCAGCAAGTCGGGAAGGGCCTCCTACGAGCAGTACTTC. This codes for CASSKSGRASYEQYF.

The sample holds one count of this clone. The chain uses TRBV4-1 and TRBJ2-1; D possibly corresponds to TRBD2 (5 bases). This CDR3 is built from 16 residues. Germline V lookup: CDR1 MGHRA, CDR2 YSYEKL. The V end lost 5 bases, the J end lost 6 bases, and 20 bases lay between the germline ends. The CDR3 region is CASSYPGQRAGNEQFF. CDR3 coding DNA: TGCGCCAGCAGCTATCCGGGCCAAAGGGCGGGCAATGAGCAGTTCTTC.

The J gene is TRBJ2-1, the V gene TRBV27, with a tentative D call TRBD2 (6 bases). V lost 6 bases to trimming and J lost 4 bases, with 10 bases between them. The CDR3 has 13 residues. CDR1 and CDR2 from the germline V gene are MNHEY and SMNVEV (reference sequence). The CDR3 DNA sequence: TGTGCCAGCAGAACTAGCATTTACAATGAGCAGTTCTTC. Its protein product is CASRTSIYNEQFF.

The chain employs TRBV29-1 and TRBJ2-1; TRBD2 matches at 13 bases. CDR3 length: 12 amino acids. CDR1 SQVTM and CDR2 ANQGSEA come from the germline V gene. The CDR3 DNA reads as TGCACCGGACTAGCGGGAGTCAATGAGCAGTTCTTC. As protein: CTGLAGVNEQFF.

The J gene is TRBJ1-5, the V gene TRBV7-8; TRBD1 is a possible D gene (6 bases). Germline V gives CDR1 SGHVS, CDR2 FQNEAQ. The CDR3 runs 15 residues. Trimming removed 1 base at V and 7 bases at J, with 14 bases between. Written as DNA, the CDR3 is TGTGCCAGCAGCTTAGGAACAGGGATCCGCCAGCCCCAGCATTTT. Translated: CASSLGTGIRQPQHF. The whole variable domain, filled in from reference TRBV7-8 and TRBJ1-5, reads GAGVSQSPRYKVAKRGQDVALRCDPISGHVSLFWYQQALGQGPEFLTYFQNEAQLDKSGLPSDRFFAERPEGSVSTLKIQRTQQEDSAVYLCASSLGTGIRQPQHFGDGTRLSIL.

The chain recombines TRBV6-1 with TRBJ1-2; D not certain. The CDR3 totals 13 residues. The ends were cut back, 3 bases at V and 0 bases at J, with 5 bases in the middle. CDR1 MNHNS and CDR2 SASEGT come from the germline V gene. The CDR3 sequence: CASSDRANYGYTF. DNA for the CDR3: TGTGCCAGCAGTGATCGTGCTAACTATGGCTACACCTTC.

CDR3 nucleotide sequence: TGTGCCAGCAGCGCCCAGGGTGGGGTTAGCGGGGACAATGAGCAGTTCTTC. Translated: CASSAQGGVSGDNEQFF. V usage is TRBV27 and J usage is TRBJ2-1, with TRBD2 matching 8 bases. V lost 6 bases to trimming and J lost 5 bases; unmatched junction nucleotides: 15. Looked up from germline, CDR1 is MNHEY and CDR2 is SMNVEV (reference sequence). This CDR3 contains 17 residues.